This T cell receptor beta chain comes out of a study of blood T cell repertoires in COVID-19. For the study at large: Researchers got acute and convalescent COVID-19 samples from the United States, Italy and Spain. PBMCs, B-cell-depleted T cells, or T cells were the source of the cDNA or gDNA that made up the material.

Authors' analysis steps: The assay estimated nucleated cells by amplifying reference gene primers. The protocol was immunoSEQ multiplex PCR, while the TCRdb copy is restricted to in-frame clones and leaves out a portion. The DNA was the basis for D and trimming; V, J and clone size are from that table. The sample contains approximately 88,000 clones, about 83% of which appear only once. CDR3 length: 12 residues. The germline CDR1 and CDR2 sequences are SEHNR and FQNEAQ (reference sequence). The V end lost 5 bases, the J end lost 5 bases, and 9 bases lay between the germline ends. The sample consisted of peripheral blood. The clonotype originates from a woman aged 65 to 85 with acute or convalescent COVID-19. The chain joins TRBV7-9 to TRBJ1-1; D unclear. CDR3 DNA sequence: TGTGCCAGCAGCCCTAGGGAGACTGAAGCTTTCTTT. Protein product: CASSPRETEAFF.